These 15 T cell receptor beta chains originate from one sample sequenced in a study of blood T cell repertoires in COVID-19. Assay used: immunoSEQ multiplex PCR; TCRdb lists only in-frame clones, some missing. The sample holds over 250,000 clones, 88% seen once. Sample: peripheral blood. These receptors all come from a woman aged 35 to 49 who had recovered from COVID-19.

This chain connects TRBV29-1 to TRBJ1-2, with D possibly matching TRBD1 (5 bases). Germline assignment: CDR1 SQVTM and CDR2 ANQGSEA. Deletions cut 0 bases from V and 4 bases from J, with 15 bases between. This CDR3 has 15 residues. CDR3 DNA sequence: TGCAGCGTTGAAGATCAGGGCAGGGCCCCCTATGGCTACACCTTC. It is translated as CSVEDQGRAPYGYTF.

The chain couples TRBV7-2 to TRBJ2-2; 7 nucleotides match TRBD2. Germline CDR1 and CDR2: SGHTA and FQGNSA. The CDR3 is 16 amino acids. V lost 5 bases, J lost 4 bases, and 10 bases stayed unmatched. In DNA form, the CDR3 reads TGTGCCAGCAGCCCCTTGTGGGGGAGGGGCACCGGGGAGCTGTTTTTT. This encodes CASSPLWGRGTGELFF.

V and J are TRBV30 and TRBJ1-6; 7 bases align to TRBD1. The V gene's germline CDR1 is GTSNPN and CDR2 SVGIG (reference sequence). The J segment lost 9 bases and the V segment lost 0 bases, leaving 8 bases of the junction unmatched. This CDR3 region has 15 residues. CDR3 nucleotide sequence: TGTGCCTGGAGTGTACTCGACAGGGAGAGTTCACCCCTCCACTTT. Its translation: CAWSVLDRESSPLHF.

The CDR3 protein is CASSTSLTGWGNYGYTF. The CDR3 DNA sequence: TGTGCCAGCAGCACGTCCCTGACAGGGTGGGGAAACTATGGCTACACCTTC. The chain uses TRBV5-4 and TRBJ1-2, with 7 bases matching TRBD1. CDR1 is SGHNT and CDR2 is YYREEE in the germline V gene (reference sequence). This CDR3 comprises 17 residues. V shed 4 bases, J shed 2 bases, and the junction held 14 bases outside the gene matches.

CDR3 protein: CASSKRIGNSSYNSPLHF. As DNA, the CDR3 is TGTGCCAGCAGCAAAAGAATTGGCAACAGCTCCTATAATTCACCCCTCCACTTT. The V call is TRBV21-1, the J call TRBJ1-6; whether TRBD1, the table's D call, matches the DNA was not checked. TRBV21-1 corresponds to a pseudogene. This CDR3 comprises 18 residues.

The rearrangement uses TRBV24-1 and TRBJ1-2; the match to TRBD1 covers 9 bases. Germline lookup yields CDR1 KGHDR and CDR2 SFDVKD. Unmatched junction bases numbered 11, after V lost 5 bases and J lost 5 bases. The length of the CDR3 is 16 residues. The CDR3 loop is CATSGGGQGLEYGYTF. In DNA, the CDR3 is TGTGCCACCAGTGGGGGCGGACAGGGGTTGGAATATGGCTACACCTTC.

This sequence joins TRBV27 and TRBJ2-1; D is perhaps TRBD1 (6 bases). The CDR3 has 15 amino acids. V gave up 10 bases and J gave up 3 bases, with 19 bases separating them. The germline CDR1 and CDR2 sequences are MNHEY and SMNVEV (reference sequence). Here the CDR3 DNA reads TGTGCCACCACAGTAGGGGACACCTTCTACAATGAGCAGTTCTTC. Its translation is CATTVGDTFYNEQFF.

The chain uses TRBV29-1 and TRBJ2-7, with 7 nucleotides matching TRBD1. The V gene end was trimmed by 0 bases and the J gene end by 1 base; junction bases not matched to a gene: 12. CDR3 size: 17 residues. CDR1 is SQVTM, CDR2 ANQGSEA, per germline. CDR3 residues: CSVEDLSPGQLSYEQYF. The CDR3 DNA sequence: TGCAGCGTTGAAGATCTGTCCCCGGGACAGCTGTCCTACGAGCAGTACTTC.

V is TRBV18 and J is TRBJ1-5; D is uncertain. Germline V gene sequence: CDR1 KGHSH, CDR2 LQKENI. Trimming shortened V by 5 bases and J by 9 bases, and 14 bases separated the two germline ends. The length of the CDR3 is 13 residues. The CDR3 sequence is CASSGQAAGPQHF. The CDR3 nucleotides read TGTGCCAGCTCAGGGCAGGCCGCGGGGCCCCAGCATTTT.

As to this clone: The sample carries other DNA sequences with the same CDR3. This chain links TRBV18 with TRBJ1-5; TRBD1 is a possible D gene (5 bases). The CDR3 has 14 residues. Trimming took 2 bases from V and 3 from J, leaving 8 bases between them. Per the germline V gene, CDR1 is KGHSH and CDR2 is LQKENI. The CDR3 coding sequence is TGTGCCAGCTCACCAAGCGGGGCCAATCAGCCCCAGCATTTT. It is translated as CASSPSGANQPQHF.

The rearrangement links TRBV15 to TRBJ1-2; D is perhaps TRBD1 (5 bases). V gave up 4 bases and J gave up 8 bases, with 17 bases separating them. This CDR3 has 14 amino acids. Per germline, CDR1 LNHNV and CDR2 YYDKDF (reference sequence). This chain's CDR3 is CATSTLGGEVGYTF. CDR3 DNA: TGTGCCACCAGCACCCTGGGGGGGGAGGTGGGCTACACCTTC.

V usage is TRBV29-1 and J usage is TRBJ2-1; 9 positions match TRBD2. The J segment lost 13 bases and the V segment lost 6 bases, leaving 10 bases of the junction unmatched. This CDR3 region has 12 residues. CDR1 is SQVTM, CDR2 ANQGSEA, per germline. The CDR3 DNA follows: TGCAGCGTCCTTAATCCGGGACTAGCACAGTTCTTC. Its translation: CSVLNPGLAQFF.

The chain links TRBV27 to TRBJ1-2, with D unclear. The CDR3 sequence is 13 residues long. Germline V CDR1 and CDR2: MNHEY, SMNVEV (reference sequence). V lost 6 bases to trimming and J lost 2 bases, with 10 bases between them. CDR3 coding DNA: TGTGCCAGCAGACCCGACACGAACTATGGCTACACCTTC. Amino acids: CASRPDTNYGYTF.

The CDR3 spells CASSGGATNTEAFF. Written as DNA, the CDR3 is TGTGCCAGCTCAGGGGGGGCGACGAACACTGAAGCTTTCTTT. The rearrangement uses TRBV18 and TRBJ1-1; D is perhaps TRBD1 (6 bases). The CDR3 length is 14 residues. CDR1 KGHSH and CDR2 LQKENI come from the germline V gene. Deletions cut 5 bases from V and 1 base from J, with 11 bases between.

The chain joins TRBV19 to TRBJ2-5, with 13 bases lining up with TRBD2. The CDR3 loop spans 14 amino acids. With V trimmed by 7 bases and J by 3 bases, 2 bases remained unmatched. Germline CDR1 and CDR2: LNHDA and SQIVND (reference sequence). The CDR3 is CASTGLAGEETQYF. CDR3 nucleotide sequence: TGTGCCAGTACCGGACTAGCGGGAGAAGAGACCCAGTACTTC.